Each of the 9 T cell receptor beta chains below was sequenced from the same sample in a study of pediatric ulcerative colitis. Profiling relied on immunoSEQ multiplex PCR, and the TCRdb table lists in-frame clones only, not all of them. The sample holds tens of thousands of clones, over 70% seen once. During colonoscopy, one to two rectal pinch biopsies were collected. Sequencing used gut tissue. The receptor source for this set is a boy between 10 and 17 years old with severe ulcerative colitis.

This chain joins TRBV10-3 and TRBJ2-7, with D possibly TRBD2 on 6 matching bases. The CDR3 totals 11 residues. Germline-derived CDR1 and CDR2 are ENHRY and SYGVKD. The V and J ends lost 6 bases and 3 bases respectively, with 6 bases between them. CDR3 nucleotides: TGTGCCATCAGGGGGGGCTACGAGCAGTACTTC. Translated, it gives CAIRGGYEQYF.

This clone was counted between two and nine times. This rearrangement joins TRBV14 to TRBJ1-6, with D uncertain. Deletions cut 7 bases from V and 9 bases from J, with 13 bases between. The CDR3 is 13 residues long. The germline CDR1 and CDR2 sequences are SGHDN and FVKESK. The CDR3 nucleotides are TGTGCCAGCAACCCAATATGGGGTTCACCCCTCCACTTT. Its translation: CASNPIWGSPLHF.

The rearrangement joins TRBV30 to TRBJ2-1, with 9 bases that match TRBD2. This CDR3 has 12 amino acids. Germline CDR1 GTSNPN, CDR2 SVGIG (reference sequence). J lost 6 bases, V lost 4 bases, and 1 base had no gene match. The CDR3 protein is CAWTSGVNEQFF. As DNA, the CDR3 is TGTGCCTGGACTAGCGGGGTCAATGAGCAGTTCTTC.

The CDR3 DNA reads as TGCGCCAGCAGCCCCTTCGGACAGTACGAGCAGTACTTC. It specifies CASSPFGQYEQYF. The chain joins TRBV5-1 to TRBJ2-7; the D gene is possibly TRBD1 (6 bases). The V gene's germline CDR1 is SGHRS and CDR2 YFSETQ. Trimming shortened V by 4 bases and J by 4 bases, and 12 bases separated the two germline ends. This CDR3 region has 13 residues.

The chain employs TRBV5-1 and TRBJ2-2; D may be TRBD1 (6 bases). Germline-derived CDR1 and CDR2 are SGHRS and YFSETQ. The V gene lost 6 bases and the J gene lost 4 bases, with 16 bases spanning the gap. This CDR3 has 15 amino acids. The CDR3 protein is CASNPTGSGTGELFF. CDR3 sequence (DNA): TGCGCCAGCAACCCAACAGGGAGCGGCACCGGGGAGCTGTTTTTT.

This chain uses TRBV21-1 with TRBJ1-5. TRBV21-1 is classified as a pseudogene. The CDR3 totals 16 residues. The CDR3 nucleotides are TGTGCCAGCAGGACCCAAGGGAGGTACGGCAATCAGCCCCAGCATTTT. Translation gives CASRTQGRYGNQPQHF.

V and J are TRBV29-1 and TRBJ2-5; D not certain. Looked up from germline, CDR1 is SQVTM and CDR2 is ANQGSEA. The CDR3 contains 13 residues. V lost 4 bases and J 1 base, leaving 10 bases between the germline ends. For the CDR3, the DNA is TGCAGCGTTGTCCGCAACAGCCAAGAGACCCAGTACTTC. Amino acid sequence: CSVVRNSQETQYF.

This clone has only one observation. The chain carries TRBV5-1 and TRBJ1-1, with no clear D. The germline gives CDR1 SGHRS, CDR2 YFSETQ. The CDR3 length is 14 residues. The V end lost 1 base, the J end lost 0 bases, and 7 bases lay between the germline ends. As DNA, the CDR3 is TGCGCCAGCAGCTTGACGGGGATGAACACTGAAGCTTTCTTT. This sequence encodes CASSLTGMNTEAFF.

The rearrangement uses TRBV5-6 and TRBJ2-5; weak D call: TRBD2 (5 bases). Trimming took 3 bases from V and 5 from J, leaving 14 bases between them. Germline-derived CDR1 and CDR2 are SGHDT and YYEEEE. This CDR3 region has 14 residues. The CDR3 sequence: CASSSVSERETQYF. CDR3 bases: TGTGCCAGCAGCTCCGTTAGCGAGCGTGAGACCCAGTACTTC.